These T cell receptor beta chains were read from a single sample in a study of cytomegalovirus exposure and HLA in healthy donors. TCRdb keeps only in-frame clones here, not all; method: immunoSEQ multiplex PCR. The sample lists some 120,000 clones; about four fifths were seen once. The sample consisted of PBMCs. Receptors were obtained from a human donor in good health. Both conserved end residues are part of each CDR3. The order of the fields is CDR3 protein, CDR3 DNA, clone size, CDR3 length, D gene, V gene, J gene. D genes are given only for firm matches. Clone size is given for some rows only: seen once, a few or many times, or a class if the clone is expanded.

CASSGYRRANYGYTF,TGTGCCAGCAGTGGATACAGGCGAGCTAACTATGGCTACACCTTC,NA,15,NA,TRBV2,TRBJ1-2
CASSLRGGLDYEQYF,TGTGCCAGCAGCCTTCGTGGGGGACTAGACTACGAGCAGTACTTC,few,15,TRBD2,TRBV7-2,TRBJ2-7
CSSRPAGWRANTEAFF,TGTTCCAGCAGACCAGCGGGATGGAGGGCGAACACTGAAGCTTTCTTT,NA,16,NA,TRBV7-9,TRBJ1-1
CASSRHSTGNRAQYF,TGTGCCAGCAGCCGCCATTCGACAGGCAATAGGGCCCAGTACTTC,NA,15,NA,TRBV28,TRBJ2-5
CASSGGLAGDEQYF,TGTGCCAGCAGCGGCGGACTAGCGGGGGACGAGCAGTACTTC,NA,14,TRBD2,TRBV5-4,TRBJ2-7
CASSLARGLAGAYNEQFF,TGCGCCAGCAGCTTGGCTCGGGGACTAGCGGGGGCCTACAATGAGCAGTTCTTC,NA,18,TRBD2,TRBV5-1,TRBJ2-1
CASSLSGETQYF,TGCGCCAGCAGTCTAAGCGGGGAGACCCAGTACTTC,NA,12,NA,TRBV4-1,TRBJ2-5
CASSAGGDTEAFF,TGTGCCAGCAGTGCGGGGGGGGACACTGAAGCTTTCTTT,NA,13,NA,TRBV25-1,TRBJ1-1
CASGLTGYTEAFF,TGTGCTAGTGGTTTGACAGGGTACACTGAAGCTTTCTTT,NA,13,NA,TRBV12-5,TRBJ1-1
CSSSSTSNEQFF,TGTTCCAGCAGCTCGACTAGTAATGAGCAGTTCTTC,NA,12,NA,TRBV7-9,TRBJ2-1
CASSYSIVANEKLFF,TGTGCCAGCAGTTACTCGATAGTAGCTAATGAAAAACTGTTTTTT,few,15,NA,TRBV6-5,TRBJ1-4
CASSLGTGGGNTIYF,TGCGCCAGCAGCTTGGGGACAGGAGGCGGAAACACCATATATTTT,once,15,TRBD1,TRBV5-1,TRBJ1-3
CASSPEGPSGGTGELFF,TGCGCCAGCAGCCCCGAAGGTCCTAGCGGAGGCACCGGGGAGCTGTTTTTT,once,17,TRBD2,TRBV5-1,TRBJ2-2
CASTGTAYLEAFF,TGTGCCAGCACCGGGACAGCTTATTTGGAAGCTTTCTTT,NA,13,TRBD1,TRBV2,TRBJ1-1
CASSPGQATYEQYF,TGTGCCAGCAGCCCGGGACAGGCGACCTACGAGCAGTACTTC,NA,14,TRBD1,TRBV9,TRBJ2-7
CASSQRAGGFEQFF,TGCGCCAGCAGCCAAAGGGCAGGGGGCTTTGAGCAGTTCTTC,once,14,TRBD1,TRBV4-1,TRBJ2-1
CASSSVTGELFF,TGTGCCAGCAGTTCGGTTACCGGGGAGCTGTTTTTT,NA,12,NA,TRBV2,TRBJ2-2
CSSSPVNEQYF,TGTTCCAGCAGCCCGGTTAACGAGCAGTACTTC,NA,11,NA,TRBV7-9,TRBJ2-7
CASSNGQGSVGNQPQHF,TGTGCCAGCAGCAACGGACAGGGGTCGGTTGGCAATCAGCCCCAGCATTTT,NA,17,TRBD1,TRBV7-8,TRBJ1-5
CASGGQGIYEQYF,TGTGCCAGCGGAGGGCAGGGAATCTACGAGCAGTACTTC,NA,13,NA,TRBV28,TRBJ2-7
CASSAVRAGELFF,TGCGCCAGCAGCGCCGTACGAGCCGGGGAGCTGTTTTTT,NA,13,NA,TRBV5-1,TRBJ2-2
CASGLTGVAGSSNEQFF,TGTGCTAGTGGTTTGACCGGTGTAGCGGGGTCCAGCAATGAGCAGTTCTTC,NA,17,TRBD2,TRBV12-5,TRBJ2-1
CASSLWGREQYF,TGTGCCAGCAGCTTATGGGGGCGCGAGCAGTACTTC,NA,12,NA,TRBV11-2,TRBJ2-7
CASSPVPGQGSPLHF,TGTGCCAGCAGCCCCGTCCCGGGACAGGGTTCACCCCTCCACTTT,NA,15,TRBD1,TRBV9,TRBJ1-6
CASSEFATNEKLFF,TGTGCCAGCAGCGAGTTTGCAACTAATGAAAAACTGTTTTTT,NA,14,NA,TRBV27,TRBJ1-4
CASSVGHINQPQHF,TGTGCCAGCAGTGTCGGACACATCAATCAGCCCCAGCATTTT,NA,14,NA,TRBV6-1,TRBJ1-5
CASSPGTGAATNEKLFF,TGCGCCAGCAGCCCCGGGACAGGGGCGGCAACTAATGAAAAACTGTTTTTT,NA,17,TRBD1,TRBV5-1,TRBJ1-4
CASSPRTGIYVQYF,TGTGCCAGCAGCCCCCGGACAGGAATCTACGTGCAGTACTTC,NA,14,TRBD1,TRBV9,TRBJ2-7
CASSLLHRTPWNEQFF,TGTGCCAGCAGTTTATTGCACAGGACCCCGTGGAATGAGCAGTTCTTC,NA,16,NA,TRBV28,TRBJ2-1
CASSIAGGVETQYF,TGTGCTAGCAGCATAGCGGGGGGAGTAGAGACCCAGTACTTC,NA,14,TRBD2,TRBV5-4,TRBJ2-5
CSVDRGREEQFF,TGCAGCGTGGACAGGGGTCGAGAGGAGCAGTTCTTC,NA,12,TRBD1,TRBV29-1,TRBJ2-1
CASSRLSSGGSYEQYF,TGTGCCAGCAGCAGGTTGAGTAGCGGGGGATCCTACGAGCAGTACTTC,NA,16,TRBD2,TRBV11-2,TRBJ2-7
CASSYRDTFYEQYF,TGTGCCAGCAGCTACCGGGACACCTTCTACGAGCAGTACTTC,NA,14,NA,TRBV11-2,TRBJ2-7
CASSRGGAGTGELFF,TGTGCCAGCAGTCGCGGGGGGGCCGGAACCGGGGAGCTGTTTTTT,once,15,TRBD2,TRBV7-6,TRBJ2-2
CATRDISSTDTQYF,TGTGCCACCAGGGACATCAGCTCCACAGATACGCAGTATTTT,NA,14,NA,TRBV2,TRBJ2-3